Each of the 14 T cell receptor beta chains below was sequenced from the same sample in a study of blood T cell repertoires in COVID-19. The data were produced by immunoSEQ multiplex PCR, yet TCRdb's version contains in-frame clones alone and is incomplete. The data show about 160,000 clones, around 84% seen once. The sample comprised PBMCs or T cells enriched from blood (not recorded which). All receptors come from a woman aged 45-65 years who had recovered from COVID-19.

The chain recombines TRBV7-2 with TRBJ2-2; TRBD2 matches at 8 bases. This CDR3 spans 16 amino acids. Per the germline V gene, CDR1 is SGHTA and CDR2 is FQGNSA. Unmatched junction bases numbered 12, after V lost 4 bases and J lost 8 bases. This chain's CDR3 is CASSSRSGRVDGELFF. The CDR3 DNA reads TGTGCCAGCAGCTCCAGGAGCGGGAGAGTAGATGGGGAGCTGTTTTTT.

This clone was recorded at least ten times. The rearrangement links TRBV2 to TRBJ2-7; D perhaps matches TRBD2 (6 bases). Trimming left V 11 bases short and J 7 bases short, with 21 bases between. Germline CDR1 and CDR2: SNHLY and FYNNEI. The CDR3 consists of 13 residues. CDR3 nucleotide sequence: TGTGCCTCCGGGGGTGTGGGTATGGTGGAGCAGTACTTC. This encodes CASGGVGMVEQYF. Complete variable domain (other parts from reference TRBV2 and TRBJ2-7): EPEVTQTPSHQVTQMGQEVILRCVPISNHLYFYWYRQILGQKVEFLVSFYNNEISEKSEIFDDQFSVERPDGSNFTLKIRSTKLEDSAMYFCASGGVGMVEQYFGPGTRLTVT.

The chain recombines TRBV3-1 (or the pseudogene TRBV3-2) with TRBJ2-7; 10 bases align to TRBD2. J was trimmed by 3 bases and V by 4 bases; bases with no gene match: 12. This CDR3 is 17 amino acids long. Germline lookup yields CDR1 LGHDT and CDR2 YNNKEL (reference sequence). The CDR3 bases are TGTGCCAGCAGCCTCTACCCATCTAGCGGGGGACTCTACGAGCAGTACTTC. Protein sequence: CASSLYPSSGGLYEQYF.

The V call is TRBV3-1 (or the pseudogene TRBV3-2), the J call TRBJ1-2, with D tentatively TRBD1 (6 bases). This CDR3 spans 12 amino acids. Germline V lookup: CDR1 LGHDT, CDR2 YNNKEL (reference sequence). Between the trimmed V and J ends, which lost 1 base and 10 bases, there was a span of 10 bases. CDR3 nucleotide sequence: TGTGCCAGCAGCCAAGGGACAGCCTACTACACCTTC. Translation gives CASSQGTAYYTF.

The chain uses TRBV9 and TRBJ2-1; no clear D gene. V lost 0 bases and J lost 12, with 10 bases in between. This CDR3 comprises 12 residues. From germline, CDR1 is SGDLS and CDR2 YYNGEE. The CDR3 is CASSVVYGPQFF. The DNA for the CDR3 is TGTGCCAGCAGCGTAGTATATGGCCCGCAGTTCTTC.

The CDR3 nucleotides are TGTGCCAGCAGTTTATTTTTTACAGGGGCCGTACACTCTGGAAACACCATATATTTT. Its translation is CASSLFFTGAVHSGNTIYF. The chain is built from TRBV28 and TRBJ1-3; 7 bases line up with TRBD1. The germline V gene has CDR1 MDHEN and CDR2 SYDVKM. CDR3 length: 19 residues. Trimming cost V 1 base and J 0 bases; bases outside gene matches: 12.

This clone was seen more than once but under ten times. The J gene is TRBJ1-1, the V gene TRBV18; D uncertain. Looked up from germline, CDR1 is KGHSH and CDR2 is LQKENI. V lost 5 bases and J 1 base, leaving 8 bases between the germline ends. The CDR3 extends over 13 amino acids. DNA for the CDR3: TGTGCCAGCTCAGCGGGTTCGAACACTGAAGCTTTCTTT. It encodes CASSAGSNTEAFF. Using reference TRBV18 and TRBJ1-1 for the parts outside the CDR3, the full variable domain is NAGVMQNPRHLVRRRGQEARLRCSPMKGHSHVYWYRQLPEEGLKFMVYLQKENIIDESGMPKERFSAEFPKEGPSILRIQQVVRGDSAAYFCASSAGSNTEAFFGQGTRLTVV.

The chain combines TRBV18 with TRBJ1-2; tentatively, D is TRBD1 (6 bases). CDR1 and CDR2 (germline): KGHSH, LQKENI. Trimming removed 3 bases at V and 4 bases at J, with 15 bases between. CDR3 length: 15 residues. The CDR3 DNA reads TGTGCCAGCTCACCGATGGGGGCGCCCGGCTATGGCTACACCTTC. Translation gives CASSPMGAPGYGYTF.

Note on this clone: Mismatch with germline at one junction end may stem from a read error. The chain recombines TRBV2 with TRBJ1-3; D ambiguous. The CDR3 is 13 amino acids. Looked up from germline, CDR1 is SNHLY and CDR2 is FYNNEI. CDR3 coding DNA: TGTGCCAGCGGTGACCAGGATGGAAACACCATATATTTT. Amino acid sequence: CASGDQDGNTIYF.

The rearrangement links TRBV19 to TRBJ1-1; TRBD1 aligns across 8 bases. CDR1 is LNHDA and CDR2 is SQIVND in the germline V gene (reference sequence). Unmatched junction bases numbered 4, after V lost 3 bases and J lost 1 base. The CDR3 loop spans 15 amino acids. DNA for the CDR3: TGTGCCAGTAGTATTGCAGGGGGCGGGAACACTGAAGCTTTCTTT. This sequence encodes CASSIAGGGNTEAFF.

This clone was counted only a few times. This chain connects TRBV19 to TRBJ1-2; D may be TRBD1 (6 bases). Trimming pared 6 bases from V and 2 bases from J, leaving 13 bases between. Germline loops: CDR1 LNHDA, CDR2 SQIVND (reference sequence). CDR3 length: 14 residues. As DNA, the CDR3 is TGTGCCAGTAGGGCACAGGGAGTGAACTATGGCTACACCTTC. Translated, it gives CASRAQGVNYGYTF.

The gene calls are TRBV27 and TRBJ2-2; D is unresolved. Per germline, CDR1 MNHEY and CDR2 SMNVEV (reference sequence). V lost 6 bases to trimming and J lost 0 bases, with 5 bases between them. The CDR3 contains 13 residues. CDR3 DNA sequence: TGTGCCAGCAGCCTCGCGAACACCGGGGAGCTGTTTTTT. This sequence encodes CASSLANTGELFF.

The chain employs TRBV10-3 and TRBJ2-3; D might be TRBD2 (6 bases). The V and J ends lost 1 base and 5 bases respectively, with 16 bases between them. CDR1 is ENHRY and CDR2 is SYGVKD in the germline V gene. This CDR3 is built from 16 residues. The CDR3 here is CAISEFGSGSVDTQYF. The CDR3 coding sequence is TGTGCCATCAGTGAGTTTGGAAGCGGGTCAGTAGATACGCAGTATTTT.

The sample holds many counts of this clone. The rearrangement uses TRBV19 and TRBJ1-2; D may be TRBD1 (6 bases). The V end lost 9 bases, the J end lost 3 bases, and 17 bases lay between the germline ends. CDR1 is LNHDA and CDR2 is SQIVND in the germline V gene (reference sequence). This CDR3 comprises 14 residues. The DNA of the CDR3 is TGTGCCAGCTCGGACAGCCCGATTGACTATGGCTACACCTTC. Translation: CASSDSPIDYGYTF.